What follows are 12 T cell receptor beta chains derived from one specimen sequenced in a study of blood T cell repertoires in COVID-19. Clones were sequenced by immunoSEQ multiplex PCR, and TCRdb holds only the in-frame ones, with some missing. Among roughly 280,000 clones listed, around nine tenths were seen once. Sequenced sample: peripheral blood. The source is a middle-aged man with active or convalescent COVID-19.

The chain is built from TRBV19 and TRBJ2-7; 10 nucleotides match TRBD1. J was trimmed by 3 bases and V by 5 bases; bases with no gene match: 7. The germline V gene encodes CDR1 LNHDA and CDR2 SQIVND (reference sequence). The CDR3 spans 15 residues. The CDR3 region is CASSSHGTGDYEQYF. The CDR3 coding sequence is TGTGCCAGTAGTTCCCACGGGACAGGGGACTACGAGCAGTACTTC.

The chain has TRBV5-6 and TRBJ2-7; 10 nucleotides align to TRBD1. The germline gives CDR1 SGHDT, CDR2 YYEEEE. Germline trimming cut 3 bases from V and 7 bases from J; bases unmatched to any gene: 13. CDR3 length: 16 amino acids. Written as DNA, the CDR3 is TGTGCCAGCAGCTCAGACAGGGGGCGGCTTGTCTTGGAGCAGTACTTC. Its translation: CASSSDRGRLVLEQYF.

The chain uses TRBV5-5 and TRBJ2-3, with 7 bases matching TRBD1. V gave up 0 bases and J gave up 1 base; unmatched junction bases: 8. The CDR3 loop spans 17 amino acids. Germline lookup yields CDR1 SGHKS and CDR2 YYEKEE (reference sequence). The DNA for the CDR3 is TGTGCCAGCAGCTTGGGATCAGGGGGAAGGGGCACAGATACGCAGTATTTT. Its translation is CASSLGSGGRGTDTQYF.

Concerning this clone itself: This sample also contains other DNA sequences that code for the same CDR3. CDR3 DNA: TGTGCCAGCAGCTTAGCACTCTCTGGAAACACCATATATTTT. It is translated as CASSLALSGNTIYF. The rearrangement uses TRBV7-2 and TRBJ1-3; D is unresolved. The ends were cut back, 0 bases at V and 0 bases at J, with 3 bases in the middle. This CDR3 has 14 residues. Germline values: CDR1 SGHTA, CDR2 FQGNSA.

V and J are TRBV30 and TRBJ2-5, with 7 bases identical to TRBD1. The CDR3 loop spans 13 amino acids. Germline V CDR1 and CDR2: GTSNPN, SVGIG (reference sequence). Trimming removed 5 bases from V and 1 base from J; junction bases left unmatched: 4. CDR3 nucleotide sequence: TGTGCCTGGTCTAACAGGGGCCAAGAGACCCAGTACTTC. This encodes CAWSNRGQETQYF.

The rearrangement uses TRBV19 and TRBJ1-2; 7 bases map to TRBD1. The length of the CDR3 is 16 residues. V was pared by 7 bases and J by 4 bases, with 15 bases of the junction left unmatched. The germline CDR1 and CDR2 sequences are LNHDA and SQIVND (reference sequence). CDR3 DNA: TGTGCCAGTACCTCAGCGACAGGGAGGCATGCCTATGGCTACACCTTC. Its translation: CASTSATGRHAYGYTF.

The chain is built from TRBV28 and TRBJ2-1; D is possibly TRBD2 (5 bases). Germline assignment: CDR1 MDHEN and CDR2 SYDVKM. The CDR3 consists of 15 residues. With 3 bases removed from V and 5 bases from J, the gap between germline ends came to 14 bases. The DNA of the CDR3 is TGTGCCAGCAGTTTCCCACTGAGACTAAACAATGAGCAGTTCTTC. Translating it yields CASSFPLRLNNEQFF. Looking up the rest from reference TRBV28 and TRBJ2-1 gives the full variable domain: DVKVTQSSRYLVKRTGEKVFLECVQDMDHENMFWYRQDPGLGLRLIYFSYDVKMKEKGDIPEGYSVSREKKERFSLILESASTNQTSMYLCASSFPLRLNNEQFFGPGTRLTVL.

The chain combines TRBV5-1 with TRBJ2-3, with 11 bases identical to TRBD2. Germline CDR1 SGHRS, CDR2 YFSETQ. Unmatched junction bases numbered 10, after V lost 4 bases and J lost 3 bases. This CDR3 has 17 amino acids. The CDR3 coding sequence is TGCGCCAGCAGCCGGGGGACTAGCGGAGGAGGTACAGATACGCAGTATTTT. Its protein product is CASSRGTSGGGTDTQYF.

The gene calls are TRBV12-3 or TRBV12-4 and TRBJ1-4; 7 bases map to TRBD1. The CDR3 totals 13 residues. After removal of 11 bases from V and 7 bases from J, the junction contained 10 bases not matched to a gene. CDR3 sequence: CALTLQGSEKLFF. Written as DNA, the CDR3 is TGTGCCCTCACGTTACAGGGGAGTGAAAAACTGTTTTTT.

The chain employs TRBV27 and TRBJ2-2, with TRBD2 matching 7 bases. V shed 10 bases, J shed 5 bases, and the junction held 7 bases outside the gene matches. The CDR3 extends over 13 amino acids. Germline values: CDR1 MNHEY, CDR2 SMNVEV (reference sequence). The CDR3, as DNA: TGTGCCACCAGCGGGATGGGGACCGGGGAGCTGTTTTTT. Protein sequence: CATSGMGTGELFF.

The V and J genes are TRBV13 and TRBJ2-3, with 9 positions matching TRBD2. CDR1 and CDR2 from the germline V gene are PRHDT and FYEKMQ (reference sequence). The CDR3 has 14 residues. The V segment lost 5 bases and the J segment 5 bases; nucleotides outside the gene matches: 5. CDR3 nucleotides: TGTGCCAGCAGCCCGCGGGAGGGCTTAGATACGCAGTATTTT. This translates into CASSPREGLDTQYF.

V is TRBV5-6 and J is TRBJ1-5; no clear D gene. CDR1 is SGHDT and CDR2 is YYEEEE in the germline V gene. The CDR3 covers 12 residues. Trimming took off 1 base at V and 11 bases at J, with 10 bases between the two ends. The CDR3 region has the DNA TGTGCCAGCAGCTTGCGCCTTTCAGCCCAGCATTTT. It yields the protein CASSLRLSAQHF.